This T cell receptor beta chain was captured by sequencing in a study of blood T cell repertoires in COVID-19. Study-wide context: T cells, B-cell-depleted T cells, or PBMCs provided the cDNA or gDNA that served as material.

CDR3 length: 13 residues. V gave up 3 bases and J gave up 9 bases; unmatched junction bases: 4. Sequencing was performed with immunoSEQ multiplex PCR; in TCRdb, only in-frame clones are kept and a portion is missing. This table has 55,000 to 80,000 clones, more than 65% appearing once. The TCR originated in a woman aged 70-85 years with acute or convalescent COVID-19. The V call is TRBV12-3 or TRBV12-4, the J call TRBJ2-1; 8 bases agree with TRBD2. The sequenced sample was peripheral blood. In DNA, the CDR3 is TGTGCCAGCAGTTTGGGACTAGAGGCTGAGCAGTTCTTC. The encoded protein is CASSLGLEAEQFF.